One and the same sample provided the 9 T cell receptor beta chains below, sequenced in a study of CD8+ T cells in alopecia areata. It was cDNA, reverse transcribed from extracted RNA, that served as the sequencing template. Profiling relied on immunoSEQ multiplex PCR, and the TCRdb table lists in-frame clones only, not all of them. The table shows fewer than 80,000 clones, with 55% to 65% occurring only once. Specimen: CD8+ T cells sorted from blood, collected at week 0. The receptors derive from a human donor with alopecia areata.

V and J are TRBV25-1 and TRBJ2-7, with D possibly called TRBD1 or TRBD2 (5 bases each). V was trimmed by 2 bases and J by 4 bases, leaving 18 bases between them. From germline, CDR1 is MGHDK and CDR2 SYGVNS. CDR3 length: 16 amino acids. This CDR3 is CASSERTGTHNYEQYF. Written as DNA, the CDR3 is TGTGCCAGCAGTGAACGCACCGGGACGCATAATTACGAGCAGTACTTC.

This sequence joins TRBV9 and TRBJ1-5; 9 nucleotides match TRBD1. Losses at the gene ends were 4 bases for V and 7 bases for J; bases not matched to a gene: 6. The germline gives CDR1 SGDLS, CDR2 YYNGEE. The CDR3 totals 14 residues. The CDR3 DNA follows: TGTGCCAGCAGCCGTGGACAGGGGCAACAGCCCCAGCATTTT. Translating gives CASSRGQGQQPQHF.

V usage is TRBV7-9 and J usage is TRBJ2-7, with TRBD1 matching 9 bases. V was pared by 4 bases and J by 5 bases, with 6 bases of the junction left unmatched. The germline V gene has CDR1 SEHNR and CDR2 FQNEAQ (reference sequence). This CDR3 has 14 amino acids. DNA of the CDR3: TGTGCCAGCAGCTCGCCGGGACAGGGTAACGAGCAGTACTTC. Its protein is CASSSPGQGNEQYF.

Notes on this clone: Since the CDR3 does not end with the conserved phenylalanine or tryptophan, this likely comes from a read error. V usage is TRBV28 and J usage is TRBJ2-7; D uncertain. The CDR3 sequence is 14 residues long. CDR1 and CDR2 (germline): MDHEN, SYDVKM. V lost 3 bases and J 0 bases, leaving 9 bases between the germline ends. The CDR3 reads CASSFRTVSYEQYS. CDR3 coding DNA: TGTGCCAGCAGTTTCCGGACCGTCTCCTACGAGCAGTACTCC.

This sequence joins TRBV30 and TRBJ1-5; 9 bases map to TRBD1. Germline V gene sequence: CDR1 GTSNPN, CDR2 SVGIG (reference sequence). CDR3 size: 14 residues. V was clipped by 5 bases and J by 6 bases; unmatched bases: 8. The CDR3 is CAWDSGQGTQPQHF. The CDR3 DNA is TGTGCCTGGGATTCGGGACAGGGTACTCAGCCCCAGCATTTT.

CDR3 residues: CASSLPGTRSLHF. CDR3 DNA sequence: TGTGCCAGCAGCTTACCAGGTACTCGATCCCTCCACTTT. This rearrangement joins TRBV7-8 to TRBJ1-6; no reliable D call. V was shortened by 2 bases and J by 14 bases, with 13 bases between the two germline ends. Germline CDR1 SGHVS, CDR2 FQNEAQ. The CDR3 is 13 amino acids.

J is TRBJ2-5 and V is TRBV9, with 8 bases matching TRBD1. V shed 4 bases and J 4 bases; nucleotides not matched to a gene: 9. This CDR3 has 15 amino acids. Per germline, CDR1 SGDLS and CDR2 YYNGEE. CDR3 region: CASSTDRGGGETQYF. CDR3 nucleotides: TGTGCCAGCAGCACAGACAGGGGAGGAGGAGAGACCCAGTACTTC.

The rearrangement joins TRBV25-1 to TRBJ1-2; a possible D gene is TRBD1 (6 bases). CDR1 and CDR2 from the germline V gene are MGHDK and SYGVNS. This CDR3 has 15 residues. The V end lost 3 bases, the J end lost 2 bases, and 13 bases lay between the germline ends. Here the CDR3 DNA reads TGTGCCAGCAGTGATTCTCAGGGGAGGAACTATGGCTACACCTTC. This codes for CASSDSQGRNYGYTF.

This clone was counted a few times. The rearrangement uses TRBV13 and TRBJ2-7; TRBD1 matches at 8 bases. The germline V gene encodes CDR1 PRHDT and CDR2 FYEKMQ (reference sequence). The trim removed 4 bases at V and 3 bases at J, leaving 5 bases unmatched. The length of the CDR3 is 14 residues. The CDR3, as DNA: TGTGCCAGCAGCTCCGAGACAGGGGACTACGAGCAGTACTTC. Protein sequence: CASSSETGDYEQYF.